Listed below are T cell receptor beta chains from one sample, sequenced in a study of blood T cell repertoires in COVID-19. Data came from immunoSEQ multiplex PCR; TCRdb stores just in-frame clones and leaves some out. The sample holds roughly 180,000 clones; more than 75% are singletons and the top ten take about 9.7%. Input material: PBMCs or T cells enriched from blood (not recorded which). All receptors come from a woman in her 30s who had recovered from COVID-19. CDR3s include the opening cysteine and the closing phenylalanine or tryptophan. Each record gives: J gene, D gene, V gene, CDR3 length, clone size, CDR3 protein, CDR3 DNA. A D gene is named only where the DNA matches it firmly. Size values are once, few and many counts, or a class for expanded clones, and some rows have none.

J gene: TRBJ1-3; D gene: NA; V gene: TRBV18; CDR3 length: 17; clone size: NA; CDR3 protein: CASSPITRGISGNTIYF; CDR3 DNA: TGTGCCAGCTCACCAATCACTCGGGGGATATCTGGAAACACCATATATTTT
J gene: TRBJ1-2; D gene: TRBD1; V gene: TRBV3-1/TRBV3-2; CDR3 length: 16; clone size: NA; CDR3 protein: CASSNGGQGMGYGYTF; CDR3 DNA: TGTGCCAGCAGCAACGGGGGACAGGGGATGGGATATGGCTACACCTTC
J gene: TRBJ2-7; D gene: NA; V gene: TRBV23-1; CDR3 length: 16; clone size: few; CDR3 protein: CASSQSTDSQNRSQYF; CDR3 DNA: TGCGCCAGCAGTCAGTCAACGGACAGCCAGAATCGGTCGCAGTACTTC
J gene: TRBJ2-2; D gene: NA; V gene: TRBV6-5; CDR3 length: 15; clone size: NA; CDR3 protein: CASAQSAGHTGELFF; CDR3 DNA: TGTGCCAGCGCCCAATCCGCAGGGCACACCGGGGAGCTGTTTTTT
J gene: TRBJ1-1; D gene: TRBD1; V gene: TRBV28; CDR3 length: 13; clone size: NA; CDR3 protein: CASRNRGRTEAFF; CDR3 DNA: TGTGCCAGCAGGAACAGGGGGCGTACTGAAGCTTTCTTT
J gene: TRBJ2-3; D gene: NA; V gene: TRBV2; CDR3 length: 11; clone size: NA; CDR3 protein: CASSERGNRDF; CDR3 DNA: TGTGCCAGCAGTGAACGCGGCAACAGGGATTTT
J gene: TRBJ2-7; D gene: NA; V gene: TRBV5-1; CDR3 length: 15; clone size: NA; CDR3 protein: CASSLNGLTPYEQYF; CDR3 DNA: TGCGCCAGCAGCCTGAATGGACTAACCCCCTACGAGCAGTACTTC
J gene: TRBJ2-1; D gene: TRBD1; V gene: TRBV11-3; CDR3 length: 13; clone size: few; CDR3 protein: CASRGQGDNEQFF; CDR3 DNA: TGTGCCAGCAGGGGCCAGGGGGACAATGAGCAGTTCTTC
J gene: TRBJ2-2; D gene: NA; V gene: TRBV7-9; CDR3 length: 14; clone size: NA; CDR3 protein: CASSTWDTPGELFF; CDR3 DNA: TGTGCCAGCAGCACGTGGGACACTCCCGGGGAGCTGTTTTTT
J gene: TRBJ2-3; D gene: TRBD1; V gene: TRBV5-5; CDR3 length: 17; clone size: NA; CDR3 protein: CASSLPHQGAETDTQYF; CDR3 DNA: TGTGCCAGCAGCTTGCCGCATCAGGGGGCTGAAACAGATACGCAGTATTTT
J gene: TRBJ2-7; D gene: NA; V gene: TRBV28; CDR3 length: 13; clone size: few; CDR3 protein: CASSSRQVYEQYF; CDR3 DNA: TGTGCCAGCAGTTCCCGACAGGTCTACGAGCAGTACTTC
J gene: TRBJ1-2; D gene: TRBD1; V gene: TRBV4-1; CDR3 length: 17; clone size: NA; CDR3 protein: CASSQPTGTGGSDGYTF; CDR3 DNA: TGCGCCAGCAGCCAACCTACCGGGACAGGAGGTTCCGATGGCTACACCTTC
J gene: TRBJ2-7; D gene: TRBD2; V gene: TRBV6-5; CDR3 length: 15; clone size: NA; CDR3 protein: CASSRLAGAFSEQYF; CDR3 DNA: TGTGCCAGCAGCAGACTAGCGGGAGCTTTTAGCGAGCAGTACTTC
J gene: TRBJ2-2; D gene: NA; V gene: TRBV19; CDR3 length: 18; clone size: NA; CDR3 protein: CASSTKGPGQKNTGELFF; CDR3 DNA: TGTGCCAGTAGTACCAAAGGGCCGGGACAAAAAAACACCGGGGAGCTGTTTTTT
J gene: TRBJ1-6; D gene: NA; V gene: TRBV30; CDR3 length: 14; clone size: NA; CDR3 protein: CAWSVGAVNSPLHF; CDR3 DNA: TGTGCCTGGAGTGTAGGGGCAGTTAACTCACCCCTCCACTTT
J gene: TRBJ2-3; D gene: NA; V gene: TRBV6-5; CDR3 length: 13; clone size: NA; CDR3 protein: CASTRSSTDTQYF; CDR3 DNA: TGTGCCAGCACCCGGAGTAGCACAGATACGCAGTATTTT
J gene: TRBJ2-5; D gene: NA; V gene: TRBV28; CDR3 length: 14; clone size: NA; CDR3 protein: CASSYRGLEETQYF; CDR3 DNA: TGTGCCAGCAGTTATAGGGGGTTGGAAGAGACCCAGTACTTC
J gene: TRBJ1-2; D gene: TRBD1; V gene: TRBV7-2; CDR3 length: 17; clone size: few; CDR3 protein: CASSSVGPGQGSGGYTF; CDR3 DNA: TGTGCCAGCAGCTCCGTAGGCCCGGGACAGGGGAGCGGAGGCTACACCTTC
J gene: TRBJ1-4; D gene: NA; V gene: TRBV18; CDR3 length: 14; clone size: NA; CDR3 protein: CASSPGQPREKLFF; CDR3 DNA: TGTGCCAGCTCACCTGGGCAGCCGAGAGAAAAACTGTTTTTT
J gene: TRBJ2-5; D gene: NA; V gene: TRBV10-2; CDR3 length: 15; clone size: NA; CDR3 protein: CASSESESGQETQYF; CDR3 DNA: TGCGCCAGCAGTGAGTCGGAGTCGGGGCAAGAGACCCAGTACTTC
J gene: TRBJ2-5; D gene: NA; V gene: TRBV19; CDR3 length: 14; clone size: once; CDR3 protein: CASSTVGGSETQYF; CDR3 DNA: TGTGCCAGTAGTACAGTGGGGGGTTCAGAGACCCAGTACTTC
J gene: TRBJ2-5; D gene: NA; V gene: TRBV6-5; CDR3 length: 12; clone size: NA; CDR3 protein: CATTLNQETQYF; CDR3 DNA: TGTGCCACCACATTAAATCAAGAGACCCAGTACTTC
J gene: TRBJ2-1; D gene: NA; V gene: TRBV6-2/TRBV6-3; CDR3 length: 14; clone size: NA; CDR3 protein: CASSYSNSYNEQFF; CDR3 DNA: TGTGCCAGCAGTTACTCGAACAGCTACAATGAGCAGTTCTTC
J gene: TRBJ2-2; D gene: TRBD1; V gene: TRBV27; CDR3 length: 17; clone size: NA; CDR3 protein: CASSLRNRGAGTGELFF; CDR3 DNA: TGTGCCAGCAGCTTACGAAACAGGGGCGCGGGTACCGGGGAGCTGTTTTTT
J gene: TRBJ2-3; D gene: TRBD2; V gene: TRBV28; CDR3 length: 15; clone size: NA; CDR3 protein: CASSTASGSTDTQYF; CDR3 DNA: TGTGCCAGCAGTACGGCTAGCGGGAGCACAGATACGCAGTATTTT
J gene: TRBJ1-2; D gene: NA; V gene: TRBV15; CDR3 length: 17; clone size: NA; CDR3 protein: CATSSLRGGQPNYGYTF; CDR3 DNA: TGTGCCACCAGCAGCCTCCGCGGGGGCCAACCCAACTATGGCTACACCTTC
J gene: TRBJ2-1; D gene: TRBD2; V gene: TRBV2; CDR3 length: 16; clone size: NA; CDR3 protein: CASSGYSGSSYNEQFF; CDR3 DNA: TGTGCCAGCAGTGGTTATAGCGGGAGCTCCTACAATGAGCAGTTCTTC
J gene: TRBJ1-6; D gene: NA; V gene: TRBV2; CDR3 length: 11; clone size: few; CDR3 protein: CASSRTISLHF; CDR3 DNA: TGTGCCAGCAGCAGGACTATATCCCTCCACTTT
J gene: TRBJ2-7; D gene: NA; V gene: TRBV3-1/TRBV3-2; CDR3 length: 16; clone size: once; CDR3 protein: CASSQATIQGSYEQYF; CDR3 DNA: TGTGCCAGCAGCCAGGCTACAATTCAGGGGTCCTACGAGCAGTACTTC
J gene: TRBJ1-2; D gene: TRBD1; V gene: TRBV12-3/TRBV12-4; CDR3 length: 13; clone size: NA; CDR3 protein: CASRRDSNYGYTF; CDR3 DNA: TGTGCCAGCAGGAGGGACAGTAACTATGGCTACACCTTC
J gene: TRBJ2-5; D gene: NA; V gene: TRBV6-5; CDR3 length: 14; clone size: NA; CDR3 protein: CASRRGQIEETQYF; CDR3 DNA: TGTGCCAGCAGGAGAGGACAGATTGAAGAGACCCAGTACTTC
J gene: TRBJ2-1; D gene: TRBD1; V gene: TRBV24-1; CDR3 length: 13; clone size: NA; CDR3 protein: CATRTGGSHEQFF; CDR3 DNA: TGTGCCACCAGGACAGGGGGCAGCCATGAGCAGTTCTTC
J gene: TRBJ2-7; D gene: NA; V gene: TRBV2; CDR3 length: 12; clone size: NA; CDR3 protein: CASSPQGNEQYF; CDR3 DNA: TGTGCCAGCAGTCCGCAGGGAAACGAGCAGTACTTC
J gene: TRBJ1-5; D gene: NA; V gene: TRBV6-4; CDR3 length: 13; clone size: NA; CDR3 protein: CASIGHLNQPQHF; CDR3 DNA: TGTGCCAGCATTGGACACCTTAATCAGCCCCAGCATTTT
J gene: TRBJ1-2; D gene: NA; V gene: TRBV27; CDR3 length: 13; clone size: NA; CDR3 protein: CASSFGGNYGYTF; CDR3 DNA: TGTGCCAGCAGTTTTGGAGGGAACTATGGCTACACCTTC
J gene: TRBJ2-3; D gene: TRBD2; V gene: TRBV28; CDR3 length: 14; clone size: NA; CDR3 protein: CASRLAGSTDTQYF; CDR3 DNA: TGTGCCAGCAGACTAGCGGGAAGCACAGATACGCAGTATTTT
J gene: TRBJ1-6; D gene: NA; V gene: TRBV25-1; CDR3 length: 15; clone size: NA; CDR3 protein: CASSEAAGVGSPLHF; CDR3 DNA: TGTGCCAGCAGTGAAGCGGCAGGGGTAGGGTCACCCCTCCACTTT
J gene: TRBJ1-2; D gene: TRBD1; V gene: TRBV28; CDR3 length: 15; clone size: NA; CDR3 protein: CASSPTPTGDYGYTF; CDR3 DNA: TGTGCCAGCAGCCCAACCCCGACAGGGGACTATGGCTACACCTTC
J gene: TRBJ1-5; D gene: NA; V gene: TRBV3-1/TRBV3-2; CDR3 length: 14; clone size: NA; CDR3 protein: CASSHGTENQPQHF; CDR3 DNA: TGTGCCAGCAGCCACGGCACAGAAAATCAGCCCCAGCATTTT
J gene: TRBJ1-6; D gene: TRBD1; V gene: TRBV10-3; CDR3 length: 14; clone size: NA; CDR3 protein: CAISVTGGNSPLHF; CDR3 DNA: TGTGCCATCAGTGTGACAGGGGGCAACTCACCCCTCCACTTT
J gene: TRBJ2-1; D gene: NA; V gene: TRBV27; CDR3 length: 15; clone size: NA; CDR3 protein: CASSTAGQEYNEQFF; CDR3 DNA: TGTGCCAGCAGTACAGCGGGACAGGAATACAATGAGCAGTTCTTC
J gene: TRBJ1-2; D gene: NA; V gene: TRBV6-1; CDR3 length: 13; clone size: NA; CDR3 protein: CASSDGRIYGYTF; CDR3 DNA: TGTGCCAGCAGTGATGGCAGGATCTATGGCTACACCTTC
J gene: TRBJ1-1; D gene: TRBD1; V gene: TRBV29-1; CDR3 length: 17; clone size: few; CDR3 protein: CSVQPGNRGPRNTEAFF; CDR3 DNA: TGCAGCGTCCAACCTGGGAACAGGGGGCCTCGGAACACTGAAGCTTTCTTT
J gene: TRBJ2-7; D gene: NA; V gene: TRBV6-5; CDR3 length: 15; clone size: NA; CDR3 protein: CASSYGGLFSYEQYF; CDR3 DNA: TGTGCCAGCAGTTACGGGGGGTTATTTTCCTACGAGCAGTACTTC
J gene: TRBJ2-2; D gene: NA; V gene: TRBV27; CDR3 length: 14; clone size: NA; CDR3 protein: CASSLAANTGELFF; CDR3 DNA: TGTGCCAGCAGTTTAGCGGCGAACACCGGGGAGCTGTTTTTT
J gene: TRBJ2-7; D gene: TRBD2; V gene: TRBV15; CDR3 length: 16; clone size: NA; CDR3 protein: CATSRDTTSGTYEQYF; CDR3 DNA: TGTGCCACCAGCAGAGATACTACTAGCGGGACCTACGAGCAGTACTTC
J gene: TRBJ2-4; D gene: TRBD1; V gene: TRBV5-1; CDR3 length: 18; clone size: NA; CDR3 protein: CASSLAGTGGAVQNIQYF; CDR3 DNA: TGCGCCAGCAGCTTGGCAGGGACAGGGGGCGCGGTCCAAAACATTCAGTACTTC
J gene: TRBJ2-5; D gene: TRBD1; V gene: TRBV28; CDR3 length: 15; clone size: NA; CDR3 protein: CASRETGQGIETQYF; CDR3 DNA: TGTGCCAGCAGAGAGACGGGACAGGGAATAGAGACCCAGTACTTC
J gene: TRBJ1-1; D gene: NA; V gene: TRBV7-2; CDR3 length: 15; clone size: once; CDR3 protein: CASSLVAAAQTEAFF; CDR3 DNA: TGTGCCAGCAGCTTAGTCGCGGCAGCGCAAACTGAAGCTTTCTTT
J gene: TRBJ1-1; D gene: TRBD1; V gene: TRBV27; CDR3 length: 14; clone size: few; CDR3 protein: CASSKTGGWTEAFF; CDR3 DNA: TGTGCCAGCAGTAAAACAGGGGGTTGGACTGAAGCTTTCTTT
J gene: TRBJ1-2; D gene: NA; V gene: TRBV9; CDR3 length: 15; clone size: NA; CDR3 protein: CASSRRSGEQYGYTF; CDR3 DNA: TGTGCCAGCAGTCGTAGGTCGGGGGAACAGTATGGCTACACCTTC
J gene: TRBJ1-2; D gene: NA; V gene: TRBV19; CDR3 length: 16; clone size: NA; CDR3 protein: CASSSHRTATNYGYTF; CDR3 DNA: TGTGCCAGTAGTTCCCACCGGACAGCCACCAACTATGGCTACACCTTC
J gene: TRBJ2-2; D gene: TRBD1; V gene: TRBV6-6; CDR3 length: 16; clone size: NA; CDR3 protein: CASRASGTGSPGELFF; CDR3 DNA: TGTGCCAGCAGGGCATCCGGGACAGGGAGCCCCGGGGAGCTGTTTTTT
J gene: TRBJ1-5; D gene: TRBD1; V gene: TRBV20-1; CDR3 length: 14; clone size: few; CDR3 protein: CSASGTGINQPQHF; CDR3 DNA: TGCAGTGCTAGTGGGACAGGGATCAATCAGCCCCAGCATTTT
J gene: TRBJ2-5; D gene: TRBD2; V gene: TRBV3-1/TRBV3-2; CDR3 length: 15; clone size: NA; CDR3 protein: CASSRLADLQETQYF; CDR3 DNA: TGTGCCAGCAGCCGACTAGCGGACCTCCAAGAGACCCAGTACTTC
J gene: TRBJ2-7; D gene: TRBD1; V gene: TRBV5-6; CDR3 length: 14; clone size: NA; CDR3 protein: CASSWDRQSYEQYF; CDR3 DNA: TGTGCCAGCAGCTGGGACAGACAGTCCTACGAGCAGTACTTC